The sample holds one count of the clone carrying this TCR beta chain. Antigen specificity is unknown. Here immunoSEQ multiplex PCR was the method, and the copy in TCRdb shows in-frame clones only, minus some. The profile shows tens of thousands of clones, almost 85% of them singletons. The time point here: baseline, week 1 (first vaccination visit). Treatment reported: pre-vaccination baseline after standard-of-care therapy. V was trimmed by 1 base and J by 5 bases, leaving 11 bases between them. From germline, CDR1 is SGHAT and CDR2 FQDESV (reference sequence). The CDR3 covers 14 residues. The sample comes from a study of a mutant IDH1 vaccine in newly diagnosed glioma. Findings of the study overall: Any relationship between pseudoprogression and changes in top peripheral T cell clonotypes seemed absent.

The receptor's source is a man aged 40-50 years with glioma. Some clones in this sample may be carry-over from other donors' samples. Specimen: PBMCs, collected from a glioma patient treated with radiotherapy, temozolomide or both. The chain joins TRBV11-1 to TRBJ1-1, with D perhaps TRBD1 (5 bases). CDR3 region: CASSLERGGTEAFF. CDR3 DNA: TGTGCCAGCAGCTTAGAACGGGGGGGGACTGAAGCTTTCTTT.